The text below deals with one T cell receptor (beta chain). What it binds is unknown. Amplification used 60 Vbeta primers and 13 Jbeta primers. This table comes from immunoSEQ multiplex PCR, and its TCRdb copy is limited to in-frame clones, with some not included. The top ten hold 8.5% of the sample, which has about 160,000 clones, approximately 80% seen once. The trim removed 3 bases at V and 2 bases at J, leaving 10 bases unmatched. The CDR3 runs 17 residues. Germline V gives CDR1 SGDLS, CDR2 YYNGEE. The data derive from a study of cytomegalovirus exposure and HLA in healthy donors. Study conclusions and caveats: Most TCR sequences were seen very rarely across donors, but some public TCRs occurred in many. An analysis was carried out at a later point. It showed that HLA-associated TCR beta chains were more clonally expanded than equally common non-associated chains.

The gene calls are TRBV9 and TRBJ2-1, with 8 bases identical to TRBD2. Sequencing was done on a sample of PBMCs. The sequence derives from a male donor in good health and CMV-seropositive. The CDR3 reads CASSARGRREAYNEQFF. CDR3 DNA: TGTGCCAGCAGCGCTCGGGGCCGGCGGGAGGCCTACAATGAGCAGTTCTTC.